The rows below give T cell receptor beta chains drawn from one sample of a study of T cells in localized non-small cell lung cancer. Assay used: immunoSEQ multiplex PCR; TCRdb lists only in-frame clones, some missing. Counted here are about 59,000 clones, over 85% occurring once; the ten biggest clones make up roughly a fifth. The sequencing here drew on peripheral blood, taken before any cancer treatment. These receptors were collected from a man between 40 and 69 years old with stage I squamous cell lung carcinoma. The CDR3 runs from the conserved cysteine through the conserved F or W. The D gene is left open where the match is weak. Size tells how often a clone was seen (once, few, many) or the class of an expanded clone, and some rows leave it out.

V gene: TRBV7-2
D gene: .
clone size: .
J gene: TRBJ1-5
CDR3 protein: CASSLRQQGQPQHF
CDR3 DNA: TGTGCCAGCAGCCTCCGACAGCAGGGCCAGCCCCAGCATTTT

V gene: TRBV11-2
D gene: .
clone size: .
J gene: TRBJ2-1
CDR3 protein: CASSSTTGSYNEQFF
CDR3 DNA: TGTGCCAGCAGCTCGACAACGGGCTCCTACAATGAGCAGTTCTTC

V gene: TRBV6-4
D gene: TRBD2
clone size: .
J gene: TRBJ2-1
CDR3 protein: CASGTSGSSIEQFF
CDR3 DNA: TGTGCCAGCGGGACTAGCGGGAGTTCAATAGAGCAGTTCTTC

V gene: TRBV5-4
D gene: .
clone size: .
J gene: TRBJ1-2
CDR3 protein: CATQGGVRDGYTF
CDR3 DNA: TGTGCCACCCAAGGAGGGGTTCGTGATGGCTACACCTTC

V gene: TRBV5-6
D gene: .
clone size: .
J gene: TRBJ2-7
CDR3 protein: CASSLELAASYEQYF
CDR3 DNA: TGTGCCAGCAGCTTGGAGCTAGCTGCTTCCTACGAGCAGTACTTC

V gene: TRBV19
D gene: TRBD1
clone size: .
J gene: TRBJ1-5
CDR3 protein: CASRQDRDLFNQPQHF
CDR3 DNA: TGTGCCAGTCGTCAGGACAGGGATCTTTTCAATCAGCCCCAGCATTTT

V gene: TRBV10-3
D gene: TRBD1
clone size: .
J gene: TRBJ1-5
CDR3 protein: CAIGTQGSNQPQHF
CDR3 DNA: TGTGCCATCGGGACACAGGGGAGCAATCAGCCCCAGCATTTT

V gene: TRBV10-1
D gene: .
clone size: few
J gene: TRBJ2-3
CDR3 protein: CASSVGILSTDTQYF
CDR3 DNA: TGCGCCAGCAGTGTGGGCATTCTGAGCACAGATACGCAGTATTTT

V gene: TRBV11-2
D gene: TRBD2
clone size: .
J gene: TRBJ2-7
CDR3 protein: CASSLAGLAGATYEQYF
CDR3 DNA: TGTGCCAGCAGCTTAGCAGGACTAGCGGGAGCGACCTACGAGCAGTACTTC

V gene: TRBV28
D gene: TRBD1
clone size: .
J gene: TRBJ1-2
CDR3 protein: CASSLDRGYGYTF
CDR3 DNA: TGTGCCAGCAGTTTAGACAGGGGCTATGGCTACACCTTC

V gene: TRBV28
D gene: .
clone size: .
J gene: TRBJ1-6
CDR3 protein: CASTRGISPLHF
CDR3 DNA: TGTGCCAGCACCAGAGGGATCTCACCCCTCCACTTT

V gene: TRBV29-1
D gene: .
clone size: .
J gene: TRBJ2-1
CDR3 protein: CSWGFSYNEQFF
CDR3 DNA: TGCAGCTGGGGCTTCTCCTACAATGAGCAGTTCTTC

V gene: TRBV5-8
D gene: TRBD2
clone size: .
J gene: TRBJ2-1
CDR3 protein: CASSLATSGTVYNEQFF
CDR3 DNA: TGTGCCAGCAGCTTGGCCACTAGCGGGACCGTCTACAATGAGCAGTTCTTC

V gene: TRBV9
D gene: TRBD1
clone size: .
J gene: TRBJ2-1
CDR3 protein: CASSVGGQGINNEQFF
CDR3 DNA: TGTGCCAGCAGCGTAGGGGGACAGGGGATAAACAATGAGCAGTTCTTC

V gene: TRBV27
D gene: .
clone size: .
J gene: TRBJ1-1
CDR3 protein: CASSLLLGVGTEAFF
CDR3 DNA: TGTGCCAGCAGTTTACTGCTGGGCGTTGGGACTGAAGCTTTCTTT

V gene: TRBV7-9
D gene: .
clone size: once
J gene: TRBJ1-2
CDR3 protein: CASSSHGTLNYGYTF
CDR3 DNA: TGTGCCAGCAGCTCCCATGGGACCCTCAACTATGGCTACACCTTC

V gene: TRBV29-1
D gene: .
clone size: .
J gene: TRBJ2-6
CDR3 protein: CSAGGSSGANVLTF
CDR3 DNA: TGCAGCGCTGGAGGGTCCTCTGGGGCCAACGTCCTGACTTTC

V gene: TRBV28
D gene: TRBD1
clone size: few
J gene: TRBJ1-5
CDR3 protein: CASSSGRGSNQPQHF
CDR3 DNA: TGTGCCAGCAGTTCCGGCAGGGGGAGCAATCAGCCCCAGCATTTT

V gene: TRBV6-5
D gene: TRBD1
clone size: .
J gene: TRBJ1-5
CDR3 protein: CASRRQGDQPQHF
CDR3 DNA: TGTGCCAGCAGAAGACAGGGGGATCAGCCCCAGCATTTT

V gene: TRBV28
D gene: TRBD1
clone size: .
J gene: TRBJ2-3
CDR3 protein: CASRGTALDTQYF
CDR3 DNA: TGTGCCAGCAGGGGGACAGCATTGGATACGCAGTATTTT

V gene: TRBV5-4
D gene: TRBD2
clone size: .
J gene: TRBJ2-5
CDR3 protein: CASSLPLAGVGETQYF
CDR3 DNA: TGTGCCAGCAGCTTGCCACTAGCGGGAGTGGGGGAGACCCAGTACTTC

V gene: TRBV2
D gene: .
clone size: few
J gene: TRBJ2-7
CDR3 protein: CASSEGKGWSYEQYF
CDR3 DNA: TGTGCCAGCAGTGAGGGAAAGGGGTGGTCCTACGAGCAGTACTTC

V gene: TRBV5-1
D gene: .
clone size: .
J gene: TRBJ2-3
CDR3 protein: CASSLTDTQYF
CDR3 DNA: TGCGCCAGCAGCTTAACCGATACGCAGTATTTT

V gene: TRBV29-1
D gene: .
clone size: few
J gene: TRBJ1-5
CDR3 protein: CSAATGSNQPQHF
CDR3 DNA: TGCAGCGCGGCCACCGGGAGCAATCAGCCCCAGCATTTT

V gene: TRBV4-3
D gene: .
clone size: .
J gene: TRBJ1-2
CDR3 protein: CASSQEPRTGYTF
CDR3 DNA: TGCGCCAGCAGCCAAGAACCCCGTACAGGCTACACCTTC

V gene: TRBV5-8
D gene: .
clone size: .
J gene: TRBJ2-5
CDR3 protein: CASSSPSGGETQYF
CDR3 DNA: TGTGCCAGCAGCAGCCCCTCCGGCGGAGAGACCCAGTACTTC

V gene: TRBV7-9
D gene: .
clone size: .
J gene: TRBJ2-2
CDR3 protein: CASSPSGGLSTGELFF
CDR3 DNA: TGTGCCAGCAGCCCTAGTGGGGGGCTGAGCACCGGGGAGCTGTTTTTT

V gene: TRBV18
D gene: .
clone size: .
J gene: TRBJ1-5
CDR3 protein: CASSPTREGNQPQHF
CDR3 DNA: TGTGCCAGCTCACCAACTAGGGAAGGCAATCAGCCCCAGCATTTT

V gene: TRBV2
D gene: .
clone size: .
J gene: TRBJ2-5
CDR3 protein: CASNRYQETQYF
CDR3 DNA: TGTGCCAGCAACCGGTACCAAGAGACCCAGTACTTC

V gene: TRBV6-5
D gene: TRBD2
clone size: .
J gene: TRBJ2-1
CDR3 protein: CACGGVREQFF
CDR3 DNA: TGTGCCTGCGGGGGGGTCAGGGAGCAGTTCTTC

V gene: TRBV13
D gene: .
clone size: .
J gene: TRBJ2-1
CDR3 protein: CASSFPPPGDEQFF
CDR3 DNA: TGTGCCAGCAGCTTCCCTCCCCCCGGAGATGAGCAGTTCTTC

V gene: TRBV7-7
D gene: .
clone size: .
J gene: TRBJ2-6
CDR3 protein: CASSPQSRANVLTF
CDR3 DNA: TGTGCCAGCAGCCCACAAAGTCGGGCCAACGTCCTGACTTTC

V gene: TRBV2
D gene: TRBD2
clone size: once
J gene: TRBJ2-7
CDR3 protein: CASRGGTSGTREQYF
CDR3 DNA: TGTGCCTCCCGGGGGGGGACTAGCGGGACCCGCGAGCAGTACTTC

V gene: TRBV7-2
D gene: .
clone size: .
J gene: TRBJ1-4
CDR3 protein: CASSPESGRRTNEKLFF
CDR3 DNA: TGTGCCAGCAGTCCCGAAAGTGGACGGAGGACTAATGAAAAACTGTTTTTT

V gene: TRBV27
D gene: TRBD1
clone size: few
J gene: TRBJ2-7
CDR3 protein: CASLGQGTYEQYF
CDR3 DNA: TGTGCCAGTCTGGGACAGGGGACCTACGAGCAGTACTTC

V gene: TRBV30
D gene: .
clone size: .
J gene: TRBJ2-2
CDR3 protein: CAWSVGGTNTGELFF
CDR3 DNA: TGTGCCTGGAGTGTAGGAGGGACGAACACCGGGGAGCTGTTTTTT

V gene: TRBV7-3
D gene: TRBD2
clone size: .
J gene: TRBJ2-1
CDR3 protein: CASSQTSGHYNEQFF
CDR3 DNA: TGTGCCAGCAGCCAGACTAGCGGGCACTACAATGAGCAGTTCTTC

V gene: TRBV7-9
D gene: .
clone size: .
J gene: TRBJ2-1
CDR3 protein: CASSLELATYNEQFF
CDR3 DNA: TGTGCCAGCAGCTTAGAGCTGGCAACCTACAATGAGCAGTTCTTC

V gene: TRBV9
D gene: .
clone size: .
J gene: TRBJ2-1
CDR3 protein: CASSVVVGLTGSYNEQFF
CDR3 DNA: TGTGCCAGCAGCGTAGTGGTGGGGCTGACGGGCTCCTACAATGAGCAGTTCTTC

V gene: TRBV9
D gene: TRBD1
clone size: .
J gene: TRBJ2-7
CDR3 protein: CASSVGTGGSYEQYF
CDR3 DNA: TGTGCCAGCAGCGTCGGGACAGGGGGCTCCTACGAGCAGTACTTC

V gene: TRBV7-2
D gene: TRBD1
clone size: .
J gene: TRBJ1-5
CDR3 protein: CASSLDRGPQPQHF
CDR3 DNA: TGTGCCAGCAGCTTGGACAGGGGGCCTCAGCCCCAGCATTTT

V gene: TRBV2
D gene: .
clone size: .
J gene: TRBJ1-2
CDR3 protein: CASRTGDSIANYGYTF
CDR3 DNA: TGTGCCAGCAGGACGGGGGACTCTATAGCTAACTATGGCTACACCTTC

V gene: TRBV7-6
D gene: TRBD2
clone size: .
J gene: TRBJ2-3
CDR3 protein: CASSSSSGGLTDTQYF
CDR3 DNA: TGTGCCAGCAGTTCCTCTAGCGGGGGACTCACAGATACGCAGTATTTT

V gene: TRBV9
D gene: .
clone size: once
J gene: TRBJ2-5
CDR3 protein: CASSVGPAEEETQYF
CDR3 DNA: TGTGCCAGCAGCGTAGGGCCAGCGGAGGAGGAGACCCAGTACTTC